The present T cell receptor beta chain was sequenced within a study of Graves' ophthalmopathy and Graves' hyperthyroidism. Study overall: There was a collection of peripheral blood at initial diagnosis, before any treatment.

V lost 1 base to trimming and J lost 8 bases, with 18 bases between them. Germline V gives CDR1 LGHDT, CDR2 YNNKEL (reference sequence). CDR3 length: 17 amino acids. In its sample, this clonotype was seen a few times. Its antigen is undetermined. The sequenced template was RNA, covering the TCR beta CDR3 region. Second-round multiplex PCR followed a first-round RT-PCR using HTBI primers. TCRdb ran MiXCR on the multiplex PCR reads and lists one entry per CDR3 protein. This table has hundreds of thousands of distinct CDR3 sequences, around a fifth appearing once. The study, taken as a whole, reports: The model predicted ophthalmopathy progression with around 70% sensitivity and approximately 72% specificity.

The source of the PBMCs was 8.5 to 10 ml of fresh peripheral blood. The sequence was obtained from a woman aged 18-29 years with stable Graves' hyperthyroidism. Some clones in this sample may be carry-over from other donors' samples. Sequenced input: peripheral blood. The V gene is TRBV3-1, the J gene TRBJ1-6, with a tentative D call TRBD1 (6 bases). CDR3 loop: CASSQGLLGTPYSPLHF. The CDR3, as DNA: TGTGCCAGCAGCCAAGGCCTCCTCGGGACACCCTATTCACCCCTCCACTTT.